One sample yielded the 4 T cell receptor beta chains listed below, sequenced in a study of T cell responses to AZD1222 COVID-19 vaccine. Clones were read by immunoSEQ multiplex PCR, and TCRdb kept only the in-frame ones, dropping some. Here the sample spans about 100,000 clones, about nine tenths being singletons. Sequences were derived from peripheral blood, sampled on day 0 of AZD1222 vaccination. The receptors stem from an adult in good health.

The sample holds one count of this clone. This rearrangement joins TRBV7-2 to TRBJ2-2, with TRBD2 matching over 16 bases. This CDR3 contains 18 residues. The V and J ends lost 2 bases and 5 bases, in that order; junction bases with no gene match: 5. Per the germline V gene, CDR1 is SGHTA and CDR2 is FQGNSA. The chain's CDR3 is CASSLLGLAGGWTGELFF. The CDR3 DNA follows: TGTGCCAGCAGCTTACTGGGACTAGCGGGAGGGTGGACCGGGGAGCTGTTTTTT.

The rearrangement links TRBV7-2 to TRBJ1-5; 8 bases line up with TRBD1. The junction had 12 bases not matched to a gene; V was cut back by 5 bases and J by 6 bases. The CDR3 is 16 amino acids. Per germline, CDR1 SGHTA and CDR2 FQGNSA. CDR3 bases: TGTGCCAGCAGCCCATTGTACAGGGGGAATGTTCAGCCCCAGCATTTT. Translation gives CASSPLYRGNVQPQHF.

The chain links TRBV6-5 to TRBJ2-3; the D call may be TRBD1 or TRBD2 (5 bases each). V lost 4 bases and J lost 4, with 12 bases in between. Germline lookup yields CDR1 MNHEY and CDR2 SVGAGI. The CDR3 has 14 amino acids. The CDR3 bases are TGTGCCAGCAGTTTAATCAGGGACGCAGATACGCAGTATTTT. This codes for CASSLIRDADTQYF.

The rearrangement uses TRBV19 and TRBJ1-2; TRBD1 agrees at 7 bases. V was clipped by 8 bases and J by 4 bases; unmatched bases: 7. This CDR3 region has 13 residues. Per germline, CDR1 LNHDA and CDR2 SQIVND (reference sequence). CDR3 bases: TGTGCCAGTGGGCCAGGGGGTAGCTATGGCTACACCTTC. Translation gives CASGPGGSYGYTF.